This passage covers 28 T cell receptor beta chains from one sample sequenced in a study of cytomegalovirus exposure and HLA in healthy donors (dated by TCRdb to the late 2010s). Library creation used the immunoSEQ multiplex PCR assay. The multiplex PCR relied on a mix of 60 forward primers for TCR Vbeta segments and 13 reverse primers for TCR Jbeta segments. TCRdb provides this immuneACCESS table in a form limited to in-frame rearrangements. Some clones are lacking; in checked studies, under half of them reflect an unresolved V gene, and why the rest are absent is not known. Recorded for this sample are about 95,000 clones; 60% to 85% of them occurred a single time. The ten top clones hold about 5% of the sample. Sequencing was done on a sample of PBMCs. The source of these receptors is a woman aged 40 to 50 in good health and CMV-seronegative.

This clone has only one observation. The genes are TRBV6-1 and TRBJ2-3; D is possibly TRBD2 (5 bases). V lost 6 bases, J lost 5 bases, and 9 bases lay in between. Germline V gives CDR1 MNHNS, CDR2 SASEGT. The CDR3 extends over 12 amino acids. The DNA for the CDR3 is TGTGCCAGCAGAGCGGTTGGAGATACGCAGTATTTT. Its protein product is CASRAVGDTQYF.

The genes are TRBV6-5 and TRBJ1-1; D unresolved. V was clipped by 6 bases and J by 5 bases, with 10 bases between them. This CDR3 spans 12 amino acids. Germline loops: CDR1 MNHEY, CDR2 SVGAGI. In DNA, the CDR3 is TGTGCCAGCAGGACTACCCCTACTGAAGCTTTCTTT. Its protein product is CASRTTPTEAFF.

This chain uses TRBV18 with TRBJ2-3, with TRBD2 identical over 8 bases. The germline gives CDR1 KGHSH, CDR2 LQKENI. The CDR3 extends over 14 amino acids. V was clipped by 8 bases and J by 5 bases; unmatched bases: 9. CDR3 bases: TGTGCCAGCCTAAACGGGGGGGCCGGAGATACGCAGTATTTT. Its protein product is CASLNGGAGDTQYF.

The chain is built from TRBV5-1 and TRBJ2-7; D is unresolved. The CDR3 extends over 16 amino acids. Germline V gene data show CDR1 as SGHRS and CDR2 as YFSETQ. V was trimmed by 4 bases and J by 7 bases, leaving 24 bases between them. CDR3 residues: CASSLSRQPSLVEQYF. The DNA for the CDR3 is TGCGCCAGCAGCCTATCCCGACAACCCTCCTTGGTAGAGCAGTACTTC.

The genes are TRBV19 and TRBJ1-5; D is unclear. CDR1 and CDR2 (germline): LNHDA, SQIVND (reference sequence). CDR3 length equals 15 residues. The germline V and J ends were trimmed by 7 bases and 3 bases, with 16 bases remaining between them. For the CDR3, the DNA is TGTGCCAGTAAGGCGGAGAGACGCGACAATCAGCCCCAGCATTTT. It specifies CASKAERRDNQPQHF.

V usage is TRBV4-2 and J usage is TRBJ2-3; 11 nucleotides align to TRBD2. The ends lost 3 bases at V and 4 bases at J; junction bases unmatched: 9. This CDR3 comprises 17 residues. Germline V gene lookup returns CDR1 LGHNA and CDR2 YNFKEQ. CDR3 region: CASSQVAGGPTADTQYF. As DNA, the CDR3 is TGTGCCAGCAGCCAGGTAGCGGGGGGGCCGACAGCAGATACGCAGTATTTT.

The chain combines TRBV29-1 with TRBJ1-4; D ambiguous. CDR3 length equals 13 residues. CDR1 and CDR2 from the germline V gene are SQVTM and ANQGSEA. Trimming removed 3 bases at V and 0 bases at J, with 5 bases between. Written as DNA, the CDR3 is TGCAGCGTTGAGGAGGCAACTAATGAAAAACTGTTTTTT. Its translation: CSVEEATNEKLFF.

The V gene is TRBV9, the J gene TRBJ1-2; D might be TRBD1 (6 bases). V lost 0 bases and J 8 bases, leaving 23 bases between the germline ends. The CDR3 runs to 17 residues. Germline V gene lookup returns CDR1 SGDLS and CDR2 YYNGEE. DNA for the CDR3: TGTGCCAGCAGCGTAGGGTGGTTTGGGGGCCTGGTTGGAGGCTACACCTTC. Its translation is CASSVGWFGGLVGGYTF.

The CDR3 DNA reads TGTGCCAGCAGCTTGTGGGCGGGGCGCAACACCGGGGAGCTGTTTTTT. Protein sequence: CASSLWAGRNTGELFF. This chain connects TRBV5-6 to TRBJ2-2; a weak D match, TRBD2 (6 bases). CDR3 length: 16 residues. Between the trimmed V and J ends, which lost 1 base and 2 bases, there was a span of 12 bases. CDR1 SGHDT and CDR2 YYEEEE come from the germline V gene.

This clone was seen more than once but under ten times. This chain joins TRBV28 and TRBJ1-1; TRBD1 agrees at 8 bases. Germline V gene lookup returns CDR1 MDHEN and CDR2 SYDVKM. This CDR3 spans 16 amino acids. After removal of 5 bases from V and 3 bases from J, the junction contained 11 bases not matched to a gene. CDR3 region: CASSTPDRVGDTEAFF. As DNA, the CDR3 is TGTGCCAGCAGTACCCCGGACAGGGTCGGAGACACTGAAGCTTTCTTT.

This chain connects TRBV7-9 to TRBJ2-3; 7 bases line up with TRBD2. Germline values: CDR1 SEHNR, CDR2 FQNEAQ (reference sequence). V trimming: 5 bases; J trimming: 4 bases; junction bases outside the gene matches: 6. The CDR3 has 14 amino acids. The CDR3 DNA sequence: TGTGCCAGCAGCCCAGGGAGGGTCGCAGATACGCAGTATTTT. As protein: CASSPGRVADTQYF.

The chain uses TRBV25-1 and TRBJ1-2; possibly TRBD1 for D (6 bases). The germline gives CDR1 MGHDK, CDR2 SYGVNS. Trimming left V 3 bases short and J 8 bases short, with 16 bases between. CDR3 size: 14 residues. The CDR3 spells CASSETTGLRGYTF. CDR3 bases: TGTGCCAGCAGTGAGACTACAGGGTTGCGGGGCTACACCTTC.

This clone was observed a few times. V and J are TRBV7-9 and TRBJ1-4; unclear D gene. This CDR3 comprises 12 residues. Germline CDR1 reads SEHNR; CDR2 reads FQNEAQ (reference sequence). V lost 6 bases, J lost 8 bases, and 10 bases lay in between. This CDR3 is CASSIAGEKLFF. The CDR3 DNA follows: TGTGCCAGCAGTATAGCTGGAGAAAAACTGTTTTTT.

The chain employs TRBV5-1 and TRBJ2-1; 9 bases match TRBD2. With V trimmed by 7 bases and J by 5 bases, 13 bases remained unmatched. CDR1 and CDR2 from the germline V gene are SGHRS and YFSETQ. This CDR3 spans 16 amino acids. The CDR3 here is CASRLRASGVHNEQFF. The CDR3 region has the DNA TGCGCCAGCCGCCTACGGGCTAGCGGGGTTCACAATGAGCAGTTCTTC.

The rearrangement uses TRBV2 and TRBJ2-5; 7 bases match TRBD1. CDR1 is SNHLY, CDR2 FYNNEI, per germline. The CDR3 is 13 residues long. The junction had 5 bases not matched to a gene; V was cut back by 6 bases and J by 4 bases. The CDR3: CASSHRGGETQYF. The CDR3 region has the DNA TGTGCCAGCAGCCACAGGGGTGGAGAGACCCAGTACTTC.

CDR3 DNA sequence: TGTGCCAGTAGTATAGGAGGGTCCTCCTACGAGCAGTACTTC. Translating gives CASSIGGSSYEQYF. The chain combines TRBV19 with TRBJ2-7; possible D gene TRBD2, 5 bases. Germline V gene data show CDR1 as LNHDA and CDR2 as SQIVND (reference sequence). The CDR3 is 14 amino acids. Deletions cut 1 base from V and 0 bases from J, with 7 bases between.

This sequence joins TRBV2 and TRBJ2-7; 7 bases fit TRBD1. Germline V gene sequence: CDR1 SNHLY, CDR2 FYNNEI. The CDR3 spans 13 residues. Losses at the gene ends were 8 bases for V and 0 bases for J; bases not matched to a gene: 4. In DNA, the CDR3 is TGTGCCAGCGGACGACAGGGCTCCTACGAGCAGTACTTC. Its translation is CASGRQGSYEQYF.

The chain couples TRBV5-4 to TRBJ2-1; TRBD2 might be the D (7 bases). The CDR3 is 14 amino acids. Trimming pared 4 bases from V and 2 bases from J, leaving 10 bases between. Germline CDR1 is SGHNT and CDR2 is YYREEE (reference sequence). In nucleotides, the CDR3 is TGTGCCAGCAGCCCCGGGGGGCCCTACAATGAGCAGTTCTTC. This codes for CASSPGGPYNEQFF.

The chain uses TRBV6-5 and TRBJ2-5, with 10 nucleotides matching TRBD2. CDR1 and CDR2 (germline): MNHEY, SVGAGI. This CDR3 is 15 amino acids long. The V and J ends lost 7 bases and 2 bases, in that order; junction bases with no gene match: 7. The DNA for the CDR3 is TGTGCCAGCACCCTTAGCGGGGGGATACAAGAGACCCAGTACTTC. Amino acids: CASTLSGGIQETQYF.

This clone has just a few counts. The chain links TRBV29-1 to TRBJ2-7; perhaps TRBD1 as D (7 bases). This CDR3 contains 11 residues. Per germline, CDR1 SQVTM and CDR2 ANQGSEA. V lost 6 bases and J lost 4, with 10 bases in between. As DNA, the CDR3 is TGCAGCGTCAGGGGGGATTACGAGCAGTACTTC. This gives the protein CSVRGDYEQYF.

This chain uses TRBV5-6 with TRBJ1-2, with a weak D call TRBD1 (5 bases). The CDR3 consists of 13 residues. Trimming pared 2 bases from V and 7 bases from J, leaving 12 bases between. CDR1 is SGHDT and CDR2 is YYEEEE in the germline V gene. CDR3 amino acids: CASSFLREGGYTF. For the CDR3, the DNA is TGTGCCAGCAGCTTCCTCAGGGAGGGTGGCTACACCTTC.

This clone was recorded a few times. The V call is TRBV7-8, the J call TRBJ1-6, with TRBD1 as a possible D gene (6 bases). V lost 8 bases, J lost 6 bases, and 14 bases lay in between. The CDR3 covers 14 residues. Germline V CDR1 and CDR2: SGHVS, FQNEAQ. This CDR3 reads CASAAGQTNSPLHF. In nucleotides, the CDR3 is TGTGCCAGCGCTGCTGGACAGACTAATTCACCCCTCCACTTT.

Worth noting for this clone: An end of the junction does not agree with germline; a read error may underlie this. Other DNA sequences in the sample encode the same CDR3. This chain joins TRBV9 and TRBJ1-6, with TRBD1 matching 7 bases. The CDR3 runs 16 residues. Germline V lookup: CDR1 SGDLS, CDR2 YYNGEE. CDR3: CASSARYRGQFSPLHF. For the CDR3, the DNA is TGCGCCAGCAGCGCCAGGTACAGGGGTCAATTTTCACCCCTCCACTTT.

This clone was recorded once. This chain connects TRBV27 to TRBJ1-4; the D gene is possibly TRBD1 (6 bases). Germline V lookup: CDR1 MNHEY, CDR2 SMNVEV (reference sequence). CDR3 size: 12 residues. V was pared by 8 bases and J by 13 bases, with 17 bases between. Here the CDR3 DNA reads TGTGCCAGCGGAGACAGGAAGATAACACTGTTTTTT. It encodes CASGDRKITLFF.

The chain is built from TRBV10-2 and TRBJ2-3; D may be TRBD1 (5 bases). Looked up from germline, CDR1 is WSHSY and CDR2 is SAAADI. The length of the CDR3 is 14 residues. V was pared by 6 bases and J by 1 base, with 11 bases between. This CDR3 is CASSVRVGTDTQYF. The CDR3 DNA sequence: TGCGCCAGCAGCGTCAGGGTCGGCACAGATACGCAGTATTTT.

The chain has TRBV11-2 and TRBJ1-1; D gene ambiguous. V was cut by 5 bases and J by 5 bases, with 12 bases left in between. The CDR3 length is 13 residues. The germline V gene encodes CDR1 SGHAT and CDR2 FQNNGV. The CDR3 DNA reads TGTGCCAGCAGCCCCCTAAGGAGGACTGAAGCTTTCTTT. This sequence encodes CASSPLRRTEAFF.

The CDR3 protein is CATQQGVYSNQPQHF. CDR3 nucleotide sequence: TGTGCCACCCAACAGGGGGTCTATAGCAATCAGCCCCAGCATTTT. The chain joins TRBV28 to TRBJ1-5, with 8 bases lining up with TRBD1. Germline V gives CDR1 MDHEN, CDR2 SYDVKM. The trim removed 10 bases at V and 0 bases at J, leaving 8 bases unmatched. The CDR3 runs 15 residues.

The chain carries TRBV5-1 and TRBJ1-2; TRBD1 is a possible D gene (5 bases). V shed 0 bases and J shed 8 bases, with 14 bases lying between them. Germline lookup yields CDR1 SGHRS and CDR2 YFSETQ. The CDR3 sequence is 14 residues long. The CDR3, as DNA: TGCGCCAGCAGCTTGGTCCCAGGGACTTCCGGCTACACCTTC. Its protein is CASSLVPGTSGYTF.